A selection of T cell receptor beta chains follows, all from one sample in a study of blood T cells in healthy people across ages. Using its own MiXCR run on the 5' RACE reads, TCRdb lists one record per CDR3 protein. Seen here are 750,000 to 1,000,000 distinct CDR3 sequences, 25% to 30% observed once, and the top ten hold approximately 10%. The sample was also linked to a second study, of T cells of mothers and their children.

Source material: blood. The receptors stem from a woman between 40 and 55 years old in good health. Both conserved end residues are part of each CDR3. Each record gives: D gene, V gene, clone size, J gene, CDR3 DNA, CDR3 protein. The D gene is left open where the match is weak. Clone size is stated in some rows and not others, as once, few, many or a class when expanded.

.,TRBV27,few,TRBJ2-3,TGTGCCACCAGGACAGAAGTTAACACAGATACGCAGTATTTT,CATRTEVNTDTQYF
.,TRBV20-1,.,TRBJ1-5,TGCAGTGCTAGAGTGGGGCAGGATCATCAGCCCCAGCATTTT,CSARVGQDHQPQHF
TRBD1,TRBV28,.,TRBJ1-2,TGTGCCAGCAGTTTAACAGGGGAAGTTGGCTACACCTTC,CASSLTGEVGYTF
.,TRBV6-6,many,TRBJ2-6,TGTGCCAGCACCCTAGGGGCCTCTGGGGCCAACGTCCTGACTTTC,CASTLGASGANVLTF
TRBD2,TRBV5-1,.,TRBJ2-5,TGCGCCAGCAAAATCGACAGCGGGAAGACCCAGTACTTC,CASKIDSGKTQYF
TRBD1,TRBV28,.,TRBJ1-2,TGTGCCAGCAGTTTTGCCAGGGGGTTGGGTGGCTACACCTTC,CASSFARGLGGYTF
TRBD1,TRBV5-5,many,TRBJ2-7,TGTGCCAGCAGCCCCGGGACAGAGTCCCCCTACGAGCAGTACTTC,CASSPGTESPYEQYF
.,TRBV7-2,.,TRBJ2-3,TGTGCCAGCAGCTTAGTTTTCACAGATACGCAGTATTTT,CASSLVFTDTQYF
.,TRBV3-1,many,TRBJ2-6,TGTGCCAGCAGCCAAGCGGCGGTCTCTGGGGCCAACGTCCTGACTTTC,CASSQAAVSGANVLTF
TRBD1,TRBV6-5,.,TRBJ2-4,TGTGCCGGCAGTTCCACGGGACAGGGAAGTGAGCAGTACTTC,CAGSSTGQGSEQYF
TRBD2,TRBV6-5,.,TRBJ2-1,TGTGCCAGCAGTTCCCCGGGACTAGCGGGGGGGAGCTCCTACAATGAGCAGTTCTTC,CASSSPGLAGGSSYNEQFF
.,TRBV12-3/TRBV12-4,.,TRBJ2-7,TGTGCCAGCAGTTTATCAAGGGGTAGAGGGCGAAGCGAGCAGTACTTC,CASSLSRGRGRSEQYF
.,TRBV12-3/TRBV12-4,few,TRBJ1-2,TGTGCCAGCAGTCCCTTAATGGGGCACTATGGCTACACCTTC,CASSPLMGHYGYTF
.,TRBV27,.,TRBJ1-2,TGTGCCAGCAGTTTATCCCGCCGGCAGGGGATCCATGGCTACACCTTC,CASSLSRRQGIHGYTF
TRBD1,TRBV11-2,few,TRBJ1-6,TGTGCCAGCAGCCTCGGGACAGATAATTCACCCCTCCACTTT,CASSLGTDNSPLHF
.,TRBV4-2,few,TRBJ2-7,TGTGCCAGCAGCCAGACTGCAGGGACGTCCTACGAGCAGTACTTC,CASSQTAGTSYEQYF
.,TRBV7-8,.,TRBJ1-1,TGTGCCAGCACCCAAGCCATAGTGAACACTGAAGCTTTCTTT,CASTQAIVNTEAFF
.,TRBV9,many,TRBJ2-7,TGTGCCAGCAGCACAGGCCCGGGCAGGGACTACGAGCAGTACTTC,CASSTGPGRDYEQYF
.,TRBV7-2,.,TRBJ2-7,TGTGCCAGCAGCCCTTTTTGGGGATCATCCTACGAGCAGTACTTC,CASSPFWGSSYEQYF
TRBD2,TRBV2,.,TRBJ2-5,TGTGCCAGCAGTGATGCTAGCGGGGTTCAAGAGACCCAGTACTTC,CASSDASGVQETQYF
.,TRBV20-1,.,TRBJ1-1,TGCAGTCCCACCCGGGGACTTAACACTGAAGCTTTCTTT,CSPTRGLNTEAFF
.,TRBV29-1,.,TRBJ2-1,TGCAGCGTTGAAGAGGTATGGGGACCCCGGGACAATGAGCAGTTCTTC,CSVEEVWGPRDNEQFF
TRBD2,TRBV28,few,TRBJ2-5,TGTGCCAGCAGTTTAGTCCTAGCGGGTCGGGAGACCCAGTACTTC,CASSLVLAGRETQYF
.,TRBV20-1,few,TRBJ2-7,TGCAGTGCTAGTGCCCTGGGTTACGAGCAGTACTTC,CSASALGYEQYF
.,TRBV6-2/TRBV6-3,many,TRBJ2-7,TGTGCCAGCAGTTACGGCTATGGCTACGAGCAGTACTTC,CASSYGYGYEQYF
.,TRBV20-1,.,TRBJ2-1,TGCAGTGCTACGGGACCCCTAGGTTTGGATGAGCAGTTCTTC,CSATGPLGLDEQFF
.,TRBV3-1,.,TRBJ2-7,TGTGCCAGCAGCCAACTAGGCTTAAGCGAGCAGTACTTC,CASSQLGLSEQYF
.,TRBV3-1,many,TRBJ2-7,TGTGCCAGCAGCCCGGGAGTAAGCGAGCAGTACTTC,CASSPGVSEQYF
.,TRBV30,few,TRBJ2-7,TGTGCCTGGAGTCGTAAGGCCTCCTACGAGCAGTACTTC,CAWSRKASYEQYF
.,TRBV7-8,few,TRBJ1-2,TGTGCCAGCAGTCCTTGGAGGGAGGAGATCTATGGCTACACCTTC,CASSPWREEIYGYTF
.,TRBV7-2,few,TRBJ1-2,TGTGCCAGCACCCAGGGGCTGTTGAACTATGGCTACACCTTC,CASTQGLLNYGYTF
.,TRBV30,.,TRBJ2-7,TGTGCCTGGACCAAACGGCAGGGGGGACCCTACGAGCAGTACTTC,CAWTKRQGGPYEQYF
.,TRBV5-1,few,TRBJ1-4,TGCGCCAGCAGCCTACCGGGGATGAAACTGTTTTTT,CASSLPGMKLFF
.,TRBV2,few,TRBJ2-3,TGTGCCAGCAAGTTGTGGAGCGAACATACGCAGTATTTT,CASKLWSEHTQYF
TRBD1,TRBV7-9,few,TRBJ1-2,TGTGCCAGCACCAAGAGACAGGGGCTGGGCTACACCTTC,CASTKRQGLGYTF
.,TRBV5-1,.,TRBJ2-3,TGCGCCAGCAGTCACGGCGGTCGGGGAGATACGCAGTATTTT,CASSHGGRGDTQYF
.,TRBV28,.,TRBJ2-7,TGTGCCAGCAGTTTATTCGCTTACCCCTACGAGCAGGACTTC,CASSLFAYPYEQDF
TRBD2,TRBV6-2/TRBV6-3,few,TRBJ2-1,TGTGCCAGCAGTTACAGGACTAGCGGGGGGTATAGCTCCTACAATGAGCAGTTCTTC,CASSYRTSGGYSSYNEQFF
.,TRBV6-5,few,TRBJ2-7,TGTGCCAGCAGTTACGGAGGATTCGACGAGCAGTACTTC,CASSYGGFDEQYF
TRBD1,TRBV12-3/TRBV12-4,many,TRBJ1-1,TGTGCCAGCAGTCCCGAACAGGGGCGGAACACTGAAGCTTTCTTT,CASSPEQGRNTEAFF